This T cell receptor beta chain stems from a study of blood T cell repertoires in COVID-19. Measured with immunoSEQ multiplex PCR; TCRdb has only the in-frame clones, and not every one. The profile shows some 520,000 clones, 89% of them singletons. Trimming removed 2 bases from V and 2 bases from J, with 14 bases in between. This CDR3 contains 15 residues. The germline gives CDR1 SGHRS, CDR2 YFSETQ. The sequencing input was peripheral blood. The chain links TRBV5-1 to TRBJ2-7; the D is unclear. The TCR was taken from a man aged 18 to 29 with COVID-19, enrolled during active disease. The CDR3 here is CASSFNVAYAYEQYF. In DNA, the CDR3 is TGCGCCAGCAGCTTCAATGTAGCATATGCCTACGAGCAGTACTTC. Together with reference TRBV5-1 and TRBJ2-7, the CDR3 gives the full variable domain: KAGVTQTPRYLIKTRGQQVTLSCSPISGHRSVSWYQQTPGQGLQFLFEYFSETQRNKGNFPGRFSGRQFSNSRSEMNVSTLELGDSALYLCASSFNVAYAYEQYFGPGTRLTVT.